These 19 T cell receptor beta chains were all obtained from the same sample, sequenced in a study of T cell clonality in common variable immunodeficiency. TCRdb's copy holds only in-frame clones and misses some; the assay was immunoSEQ multiplex PCR. Recorded here are roughly 42,000 clones, with no singletons, and the ten leading clones hold about 2.2%. The sample was peripheral blood mononuclear cells. The receptor source for this set is a person aged 18-70 years in good health.

This clone was counted at least ten times. The sequence runs out 3 residues before the end of the CDR3; the remainder is reconstructed from the germline J gene. The gene calls are TRBV30 and TRBJ1-1; D call uncertain. From germline, CDR1 is GTSNPN and CDR2 SVGIG (reference sequence). V lost 3 bases and J lost 0, with 8 bases in between. The CDR3 sequence is 13 residues long. The part of the CDR3 DNA that was read is TGTGCCTGGAGCAAGGGTTTGAACACTGAA. The encoded protein is CAWSKGLNTE. From start to end, the CDR3 is CAWSKGLNTEAFF.

The sample holds many counts of this clone. The read stops 3 residues short of the end of the CDR3; the missing end is completed from the germline J gene. The chain joins TRBV7-9 to TRBJ1-6; D is ambiguous. CDR1 and CDR2 from the germline V gene are SEHNR and FQNEAQ (reference sequence). The V end was cut by 4 bases, the J end by 9 bases, with 13 bases between. The CDR3 spans 14 residues. CDR3 bases read: TGTGCCAGCAGCTCATTAGCCGGGGTTTCACCC. This encodes CASSSLAGVSP. The entire CDR3 protein reads CASSSLAGVSPLHF.

This clone was found a few times. The read is 3 residues too short to cover the CDR3 end, so that end is filled in from the germline J gene. The chain uses TRBV19 and TRBJ1-2; 7 nucleotides match TRBD1. CDR3 length: 15 amino acids. The V gene's germline CDR1 is LNHDA and CDR2 SQIVND (reference sequence). The covered CDR3 bases are TGTGCCAGTAGAGCTGGGCAGGGGGTTACGAGGGGC. Protein sequence: CASRAGQGVTRG. The whole CDR3 protein reads CASRAGQGVTRGYTF.

This clone was recorded many times. The sequence runs out 3 residues before the end of the CDR3; the remainder is reconstructed from the germline J gene. The chain recombines TRBV18 with TRBJ1-2, with D hard to call. The CDR3 length is 13 residues. V dropped 2 bases and J dropped 7 bases, with 11 bases sitting between them. In germline, CDR1 is KGHSH, CDR2 LQKENI. The CDR3 sequence is CASSPKNGFGYTF. The covered CDR3 bases are TGTGCCAGCTCACCAAAGAACGGTTTTGGC.

This clone was picked up many times. With the read ending 3 residues before the CDR3 end, the germline J gene is used to fill in that end. This sequence joins TRBV20-1 and TRBJ1-4; 7 bases match TRBD1. CDR1 is DFQATT and CDR2 is SNEGSKA in the germline V gene (reference sequence). This CDR3 spans 14 amino acids. CDR3 bases read: TGCAGTGCTAGCGGGGACAGCTATAATTCACCA. This gives the protein CSASGDSYNSP. The CDR3 as a whole reads CSASGDSYNSPLFF.

This clone showed up many times. The sequenced fragment ends 3 residues before the CDR3 boundary, so the rest is inferred from the germline J gene. The chain links TRBV20-1 to TRBJ1-6; possibly TRBD1 for D (6 bases). With 3 bases removed from V and 8 bases from J, the gap between germline ends came to 14 bases. The CDR3 covers 14 residues. Per the germline V gene, CDR1 is DFQATT and CDR2 is SNEGSKA (reference sequence). CDR3 DNA (partial): TGCAGTGCTAGGAGGGGGGGTGATGATTCACCC. Its protein product is CSARRGGDDSP. The whole CDR3 region reads CSARRGGDDSPLHF.

Ten or more counts support this clone. The CDR3 is cut off 3 residues early in the read; its end comes from the germline J gene. V and J are TRBV6-1 and TRBJ1-6, with 10 bases that match TRBD1. CDR3 length equals 15 residues. CDR1 MNHNS and CDR2 SASEGT come from the germline V gene. Partial CDR3 DNA: TGTGCCAGCAGTGCCGGGACAGGGGCCCCGTCGCCC. Protein product: CASSAGTGAPSP. From start to end, the CDR3 is CASSAGTGAPSPLHF.

This clone was observed at least ten times. From the germline J gene comes the end of the CDR3, since the read stops 3 residues before it. This chain uses TRBV7-9 with TRBJ2-1; 10 bases fit TRBD2. Germline CDR1 reads SEHNR; CDR2 reads FQNEAQ (reference sequence). Losses at the gene ends were 8 bases for V and 9 bases for J; bases not matched to a gene: 7. The CDR3 has 13 residues. The CDR3 is CASGGTSDGEQFF. The sequenced CDR3 bases are TGTGCCAGCGGCGGGACTAGCGACGGTGAG.

This clone appeared many times. With the read ending 3 residues before the CDR3 end, the germline J gene is used to fill in that end. This chain links TRBV2 with TRBJ2-7; 7 bases map to TRBD1. This CDR3 contains 14 residues. V shed 5 bases and J 2 bases; nucleotides not matched to a gene: 6. The V gene's germline CDR1 is SNHLY and CDR2 FYNNEI. The CDR3 bases that were read are TGTGCCAGCAGTCCCCGGGACAGCACCTACGAG. Amino acid sequence: CASSPRDSTYE. From start to end, the CDR3 is CASSPRDSTYEQYF.

This clone was counted at least ten times. The read gets to within 3 residues of the CDR3 end, and the germline J gene fills in the rest. The chain combines TRBV6-1 with TRBJ1-5; no definite D call. The V gene lost 2 bases and the J gene lost 0 bases, with 11 bases spanning the gap. CDR1 MNHNS and CDR2 SASEGT come from the germline V gene. The CDR3 loop spans 16 amino acids. CDR3 bases read: TGTGCCAGCAGTGAATACGCGAGTGTTAGCAATCAGCCC. Its translation is CASSEYASVSNQP. The complete CDR3 protein is CASSEYASVSNQPQHF.

This clone was counted ten times or more. Read coverage stops 3 residues before the CDR3 terminus; the germline J gene supplies the remainder. This chain uses TRBV5-6 with TRBJ1-5; perhaps TRBD1 as D (5 bases). Germline CDR1 reads SGHDT; CDR2 reads YYEEEE. The V end was cut by 2 bases, the J end by 4 bases, with 10 bases between. This CDR3 has 14 residues. CDR3 residues: CASSFRGVNQPQHF. The part of the CDR3 DNA that was read is TGTGCCAGCAGCTTTCGAGGGGTAAATCAGCCC. Filled out from reference TRBV5-6 and TRBJ1-5, the complete variable domain reads DAGVTQSPTHLIKTRGQQVTLRCSPKSGHDTVSWYQQALGQGPQFIFQYYEEEERQRGNFPDRFSGHQFPNYSSELNVNALLLGDSALYLCASSFRGVNQPQHFGDGTRLSIL.

Ten or more counts support this clone. Read coverage stops 3 residues before the CDR3 terminus; the germline J gene supplies the remainder. The chain links TRBV11-2 to TRBJ1-4, with D uncertain. CDR1 and CDR2 (germline): SGHAT, FQNNGV. This CDR3 has 12 amino acids. V was clipped by 0 bases and J by 10 bases, with 6 bases between them. CDR3 DNA, as far as it was read: TGTGCCAGCAGCTTAGATGGACTAAAA. Amino acid sequence: CASSLDGLK. The full CDR3 sequence reads CASSLDGLKLFF.

This clone was picked up many times. Read coverage stops 3 residues before the CDR3 terminus; the germline J gene supplies the remainder. J is TRBJ2-5 and V is TRBV29-1; D is perhaps TRBD1 or TRBD2 (6 bases each). The CDR3 runs to 12 residues. From germline, CDR1 is SQVTM and CDR2 ANQGSEA. V lost 6 bases and J lost 3, with 11 bases in between. The sequenced CDR3 bases are TGCAGCGTCGGCGGGACAAAAGAGACC. Translating gives CSVGGTKET. The entire CDR3 protein reads CSVGGTKETQYF.

In this sample, this clone turned up many times. The CDR3 end falls 3 residues outside the read, so it is completed with the germline J gene. This chain connects TRBV10-3 to TRBJ2-3; unclear D gene. The CDR3 is made up of 15 amino acids. V lost 1 base and J 0 bases, leaving 8 bases between the germline ends. Germline CDR1 and CDR2: ENHRY and SYGVKD. The covered CDR3 bases are TGTGCCATCAGTGAGTTTTTGACTAGCACAGATACG. It codes for CAISEFLTSTDT. The CDR3 reads in full as CAISEFLTSTDTQYF.

This clone has just a few counts. The CDR3 end falls 3 residues outside the read, so it is completed with the germline J gene. The V call is TRBV30, the J call TRBJ1-4; D is perhaps TRBD1 (6 bases). Germline lookup yields CDR1 GTSNPN and CDR2 SVGIG (reference sequence). The CDR3 extends over 16 amino acids. CDR3: CAWSVNLGQQNSPLFF. The part of the CDR3 DNA that was read is TGTGCCTGGAGTGTAAATTTAGGACAGCAGAATTCACCA.

In its sample, this clone was seen many times. Sequencing ends 3 residues short of the CDR3 end; the germline J gene provides the rest. This sample includes further DNA sequences coding for the same CDR3. The V and J genes are TRBV5-1 and TRBJ2-7; 9 bases agree with TRBD1. After removal of 2 bases from V and 0 bases from J, the junction contained 3 bases not matched to a gene. Germline CDR1 is SGHRS and CDR2 is YFSETQ. The CDR3 is 15 residues long. Partial CDR3 DNA: TGCGCCAGCAGCTTCGGACAGGGGAGCTCCTACGAG. It encodes CASSFGQGSSYE. The complete CDR3 sequence is CASSFGQGSSYEQYF.

The sample holds many counts of this clone. The read gets to within 3 residues of the CDR3 end, and the germline J gene fills in the rest. V usage is TRBV6-2 or TRBV6-3 and J usage is TRBJ2-7, with D possibly TRBD1 on 5 matching bases. This CDR3 has 14 amino acids. V lost 4 bases to trimming and J lost 6 bases, with 16 bases between them. The germline V gene encodes CDR1 MNHEY and CDR2 SVGEGT. CDR3 DNA, as far as it was read: TGTGCCAGCAGTTTGGGAACAGGTCCTCTCGAG. It is translated as CASSLGTGPLE. The entire CDR3 reads CASSLGTGPLEQYF.

This clone was seen ten or more times. From the germline J gene comes the end of the CDR3, since the read stops 3 residues before it. The chain joins TRBV20-1 to TRBJ2-7; D gene uncertain. V shed 0 bases and J shed 0 bases, with 6 bases lying between them. The CDR3 has 13 residues. Germline CDR1 DFQATT, CDR2 SNEGSKA (reference sequence). The sequenced part of the CDR3 DNA is TGCAGTGCTAGAGACACGGGCTCCTACGAG. Translating it yields CSARDTGSYE. The CDR3, in full, reads CSARDTGSYEQYF.

The table lists this clone with many counts. The CDR3 is cut off 3 residues early in the read; its end comes from the germline J gene. The chain has TRBV5-1 and TRBJ2-1; TRBD2 matches 13 bases. Per germline, CDR1 SGHRS and CDR2 YFSETQ. V gave up 4 bases and J gave up 5 bases; unmatched junction bases: 6. The CDR3 extends over 16 amino acids. CDR3 protein: CASSRTGTSGNNEQFF. CDR3 DNA (partial): TGCGCCAGCAGCCGGACCGGGACTAGCGGGAACAATGAG. The whole variable domain, remainder taken from reference TRBV5-1 and TRBJ2-1, is KAGVTQTPRYLIKTRGQQVTLSCSPISGHRSVSWYQQTPGQGLQFLFEYFSETQRNKGNFPGRFSGRQFSNSRSEMNVSTLELGDSALYLCASSRTGTSGNNEQFFGPGTRLTVL.